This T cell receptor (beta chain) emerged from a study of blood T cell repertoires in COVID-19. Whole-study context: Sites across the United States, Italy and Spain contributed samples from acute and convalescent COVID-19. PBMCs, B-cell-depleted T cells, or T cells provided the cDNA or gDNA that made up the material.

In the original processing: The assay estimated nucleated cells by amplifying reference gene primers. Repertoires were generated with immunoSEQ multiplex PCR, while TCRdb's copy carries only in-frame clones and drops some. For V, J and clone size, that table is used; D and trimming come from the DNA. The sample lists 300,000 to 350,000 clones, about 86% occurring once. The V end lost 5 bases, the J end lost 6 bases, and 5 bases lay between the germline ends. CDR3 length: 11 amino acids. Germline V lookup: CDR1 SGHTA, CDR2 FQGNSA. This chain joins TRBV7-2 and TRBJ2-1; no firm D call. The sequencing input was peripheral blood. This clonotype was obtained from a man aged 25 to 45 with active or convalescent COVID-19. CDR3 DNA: TGTGCCAGCAGCCGTCGCAATGAGCAGTTCTTC. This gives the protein CASSRRNEQFF. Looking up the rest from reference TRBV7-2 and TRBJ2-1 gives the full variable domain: GAGVSQSPSNKVTEKGKDVELRCDPISGHTALYWYRQSLGQGLEFLIYFQGNSAPDKSGLPSDRFSAERTGGSVSTLTIQRTQQEDSAVYLCASSRRNEQFFGPGTRLTVL.